The text below deals with one TCR beta chain. The antigen is unknown. Within a library made for alpha chains, this beta chain is off target, and its count is uninformative. This entry is derived from a study of spatial heterogeneity in lung cancer. Study as a whole: The mean occurrence of each unique TCR and UMI combination in raw reads exceeded eight. Study results and limitations: Tumoral mutation counts were tracked by counts of expanded intratumoral alpha and beta TCRs.

TCRdb re-derived calls from the 5' RACE reads in MiXCR, one entry per CDR3 protein. The sample records about 9,800 distinct CDR3 sequences, about 53% being singletons. The time point denotes: sample taken at primary tumor resection. Unsorted samples of tumor, nontumor lung or frozen PBMC had their whole RNA sequenced. The ends lost 6 bases at V and 2 bases at J; junction bases unmatched: 6. Germline-derived CDR1 and CDR2 are SGHTA and FQGNSA. CDR3 length: 14 residues. The sequenced sample was lung tumor tissue, obtained at surgery. V is TRBV7-2 and J is TRBJ2-7, with 8 bases aligning to TRBD2. The source of this sequence is a female donor with early-stage non-small cell lung cancer. The CDR3 region is CASSKSGGPYEQYF. In nucleotides, the CDR3 is TGTGCCAGCAGTAAGAGCGGGGGCCCCTACGAGCAGTACTTC.